Listed below are T cell receptor beta chains from one sample, sequenced in a study of T-cell memory formation after mild COVID-19. MiXCR, applied by TCRdb to the 5' RACE reads, yields one record per CDR3 protein. This table has around 500,000 distinct CDR3 sequences, around a sixth appearing once. Sequenced input: PBMCs or a T cell subset sorted from them (not recorded which). The receptors come from an adult woman who had mild COVID-19 (a few samples of this study predate the infection). Cell type and time point are not known. Both conserved end residues are part of each CDR3. D genes are given only for firm matches. Only some rows state a clone size, as once, few, many or a class for expanded clones.

v_gene: TRBV7-9; abundance: few; j_gene: TRBJ2-1; d_gene: NA; CDR3nt: TGTGCCAGCAGCTTTAGCGGCAGTCACAATGAGCAGTTCTTC; CDR3aa: CASSFSGSHNEQFF
v_gene: TRBV12-3/TRBV12-4; abundance: NA; j_gene: TRBJ2-5; d_gene: NA; CDR3nt: TGTGCCAGCAGTTTTGCAGGGGTAGAGACCCAGTACTTC; CDR3aa: CASSFAGVETQYF
v_gene: TRBV6-4; abundance: NA; j_gene: TRBJ2-7; d_gene: TRBD2; CDR3nt: TGTGCCAGCACCGTACTAGCGGGAGAAGACGAGCAGTACTTC; CDR3aa: CASTVLAGEDEQYF
v_gene: TRBV5-6; abundance: NA; j_gene: TRBJ2-1; d_gene: TRBD1; CDR3nt: TGTGCCAGCAGCACCGGGACAGGGTTCGTGCAGTTCTTC; CDR3aa: CASSTGTGFVQFF
v_gene: TRBV29-1; abundance: few; j_gene: TRBJ1-5; d_gene: TRBD1; CDR3nt: TGCAGCGCTAGACAGGGAGAAAGTCAGCCCCAGCATTTT; CDR3aa: CSARQGESQPQHF
v_gene: TRBV2; abundance: NA; j_gene: TRBJ2-3; d_gene: TRBD2; CDR3nt: TGTGCCAGCAGTGAAGGGGTTAGCGGGGACACAGATACGCAGTATTTT; CDR3aa: CASSEGVSGDTDTQYF
v_gene: TRBV3-1; abundance: few; j_gene: TRBJ1-1; d_gene: TRBD1; CDR3nt: TGTGCCAGCAGCTATGGACAGGGGAAATTAGGTGAAGCTTTCTTT; CDR3aa: CASSYGQGKLGEAFF
v_gene: TRBV3-1; abundance: few; j_gene: TRBJ2-2; d_gene: NA; CDR3nt: TGTGCCAGCAGCCAAGATTCGTTCGCGACCGGGGAGCTGTTTTTT; CDR3aa: CASSQDSFATGELFF
v_gene: TRBV3-1; abundance: few; j_gene: TRBJ2-3; d_gene: NA; CDR3nt: TGTGCCAGCAGCCAAGATCAAGACACAGATACGCAGTATTTT; CDR3aa: CASSQDQDTDTQYF
v_gene: TRBV2; abundance: NA; j_gene: TRBJ2-7; d_gene: NA; CDR3nt: TGTGCCAGCAGCCCATTATGGACAACTACCTCCTACGAGCAGTACTTC; CDR3aa: CASSPLWTTTSYEQYF
v_gene: TRBV6-2/TRBV6-3; abundance: NA; j_gene: TRBJ2-7; d_gene: NA; CDR3nt: TGTGCCAGCAGTTACTCGATCGAGTCCTACGAGCAGTACTTC; CDR3aa: CASSYSIESYEQYF
v_gene: TRBV12-3/TRBV12-4; abundance: NA; j_gene: TRBJ2-7; d_gene: NA; CDR3nt: TGTGCCAGCAGTATGGGACCCTACGAGCAGTACTTC; CDR3aa: CASSMGPYEQYF
v_gene: TRBV20-1; abundance: few; j_gene: TRBJ2-3; d_gene: TRBD2; CDR3nt: TGCAGTGCTAACGAGGCGGGGGGGCTATTTACAGATACGCAGTATTTT; CDR3aa: CSANEAGGLFTDTQYF
v_gene: TRBV5-1; abundance: NA; j_gene: TRBJ2-1; d_gene: NA; CDR3nt: TGCGCCAGCAGCTCGAGAGGGCCAGATGGTGAGCAGTTCTTC; CDR3aa: CASSSRGPDGEQFF
v_gene: TRBV29-1; abundance: NA; j_gene: TRBJ1-2; d_gene: NA; CDR3nt: TGCAGCGTGATAGGCCAGGTGAGGGATGGCTACACCTTC; CDR3aa: CSVIGQVRDGYTF
v_gene: TRBV24-1; abundance: few; j_gene: TRBJ2-3; d_gene: NA; CDR3nt: TGTGCCACCAGTCGGGAGAAGACAGATACGCAGTATTTT; CDR3aa: CATSREKTDTQYF
v_gene: TRBV12-3/TRBV12-4; abundance: few; j_gene: TRBJ1-2; d_gene: NA; CDR3nt: TGTGCCAGCAGTTTAGGCCGGCTCGAAAAGACCTTC; CDR3aa: CASSLGRLEKTF
v_gene: TRBV28; abundance: many; j_gene: TRBJ2-7; d_gene: NA; CDR3nt: TGTGCCAGCAGTTTACCCTCGTTAAGGGCGAGGGACTACGAGCAGTACTTC; CDR3aa: CASSLPSLRARDYEQYF
v_gene: TRBV3-1; abundance: NA; j_gene: TRBJ2-7; d_gene: NA; CDR3nt: TGTGCCAGCAGCCTCGGACACTTATACGAGCAGTACTTC; CDR3aa: CASSLGHLYEQYF
v_gene: TRBV7-9; abundance: few; j_gene: TRBJ1-5; d_gene: NA; CDR3nt: TGTGCCAGCAGCAACCAGGGTGCACAACAGCCCCAGCATTTT; CDR3aa: CASSNQGAQQPQHF
v_gene: TRBV29-1; abundance: few; j_gene: TRBJ2-7; d_gene: NA; CDR3nt: TGCAGCGTTGCGGACTCAACCTACGAGCAGTACTTC; CDR3aa: CSVADSTYEQYF
v_gene: TRBV7-9; abundance: many; j_gene: TRBJ2-7; d_gene: TRBD1; CDR3nt: TGTGCCAGCAGCTCGGGACAGGGGGTCGAGCAGTACTTC; CDR3aa: CASSSGQGVEQYF
v_gene: TRBV9; abundance: few; j_gene: TRBJ2-7; d_gene: NA; CDR3nt: TGTGCCAGCAGCCCCGATGGACAGCACTCCTACGAGCAGTACTTC; CDR3aa: CASSPDGQHSYEQYF
v_gene: TRBV20-1; abundance: NA; j_gene: TRBJ2-5; d_gene: TRBD2; CDR3nt: TGCAGTGCTAGTTCGAGCGGGGGTACTGAAGAGACCCAGTACTTC; CDR3aa: CSASSSGGTEETQYF
v_gene: TRBV11-2; abundance: few; j_gene: TRBJ2-3; d_gene: NA; CDR3nt: TGTGCCAGCAGCCTTCAGATCCAATCTAGCACAGATACGCAGTATTTT; CDR3aa: CASSLQIQSSTDTQYF
v_gene: TRBV6-5; abundance: once; j_gene: TRBJ2-5; d_gene: TRBD2; CDR3nt: TGTGCCAGCACCAGCCCGCCGGGACTAGCAGCTCAAGAGACCCAGTACTTC; CDR3aa: CASTSPPGLAAQETQYF
v_gene: TRBV7-8; abundance: NA; j_gene: TRBJ2-7; d_gene: NA; CDR3nt: TGTGCCAGCAGCTTGAGGCGAGGGGATGGCTACGAGCAGTACTTC; CDR3aa: CASSLRRGDGYEQYF
v_gene: TRBV9; abundance: few; j_gene: TRBJ2-5; d_gene: NA; CDR3nt: TGTGCCAGCAGCGCCCAAGACAGTAAAGAGACCCAGTACTTC; CDR3aa: CASSAQDSKETQYF
v_gene: TRBV20-1; abundance: NA; j_gene: TRBJ2-1; d_gene: NA; CDR3nt: TGCAGTGCCCCCACAAGTAGGGGGAGCTCCTACAATGAGCAGTTCTTC; CDR3aa: CSAPTSRGSSYNEQFF
v_gene: TRBV7-9; abundance: NA; j_gene: TRBJ2-7; d_gene: TRBD2; CDR3nt: TGTGCCAGCAGCTTAGAGCGGTGTCTAGCGGGAGACTGCGAGCAGTACTTC; CDR3aa: CASSLERCLAGDCEQYF
v_gene: TRBV5-1; abundance: NA; j_gene: TRBJ1-1; d_gene: NA; CDR3nt: TGCGCCAGCAGCCCCGGAAACGGCCGATTGAACACTGAAGCTTTCTTT; CDR3aa: CASSPGNGRLNTEAFF
v_gene: TRBV11-2; abundance: NA; j_gene: TRBJ1-2; d_gene: TRBD1; CDR3nt: TGTGCCAGCATCCTCCGACAGGGGCAAGGCTACACCTTC; CDR3aa: CASILRQGQGYTF
v_gene: TRBV4-3; abundance: NA; j_gene: TRBJ2-1; d_gene: NA; CDR3nt: TGCGCCAGCAGCCAAGATCAGGGATCCTACAATGAGCAGTTCTTC; CDR3aa: CASSQDQGSYNEQFF
v_gene: TRBV20-1; abundance: few; j_gene: TRBJ1-1; d_gene: NA; CDR3nt: TGCAGTGCTACCCGGAGGGCATCGAACACTGAAGCTTTCTTT; CDR3aa: CSATRRASNTEAFF
v_gene: TRBV6-5; abundance: few; j_gene: TRBJ2-3; d_gene: NA; CDR3nt: TGTGCCAGCAGCCCAACAAGAAGCACAGATACGCAGTATTTT; CDR3aa: CASSPTRSTDTQYF
v_gene: TRBV2; abundance: NA; j_gene: TRBJ2-7; d_gene: NA; CDR3nt: TGTGCCAGCACCGCCGGGCCGACCGGCACCTACGAGCAGTACTTC; CDR3aa: CASTAGPTGTYEQYF
v_gene: TRBV5-1; abundance: few; j_gene: TRBJ2-3; d_gene: NA; CDR3nt: TGCGCCAGCAGACCCCGAGGGGACGGCACAGATACGCAGTATTTT; CDR3aa: CASRPRGDGTDTQYF
v_gene: TRBV3-1; abundance: few; j_gene: TRBJ1-1; d_gene: NA; CDR3nt: TGTGCCAGCAGCCAAGATGGGCAGGGTGGGTACACTGAAGCTTTCTTT; CDR3aa: CASSQDGQGGYTEAFF
v_gene: TRBV4-2; abundance: few; j_gene: TRBJ2-1; d_gene: TRBD1; CDR3nt: TGTGCCAGCAGCCCCCGGACAGGGGGCAATGAGCAGTTCTTC; CDR3aa: CASSPRTGGNEQFF
v_gene: TRBV20-1; abundance: NA; j_gene: TRBJ2-7; d_gene: TRBD1; CDR3nt: TGCAGTGCTCCCCGAGGACCGGGACAGTCCTACGAGCAGTACTTC; CDR3aa: CSAPRGPGQSYEQYF
v_gene: TRBV7-3; abundance: NA; j_gene: TRBJ2-3; d_gene: TRBD2; CDR3nt: TGTGCCAGCAGCCCGGGACTAGCGGGGGCAGATACGCAGTATTTT; CDR3aa: CASSPGLAGADTQYF
v_gene: TRBV7-9; abundance: few; j_gene: TRBJ1-4; d_gene: TRBD1; CDR3nt: TGTGCCAGCAGCTATCCAGGGGGAACTGAAAAACTGTTTTTT; CDR3aa: CASSYPGGTEKLFF